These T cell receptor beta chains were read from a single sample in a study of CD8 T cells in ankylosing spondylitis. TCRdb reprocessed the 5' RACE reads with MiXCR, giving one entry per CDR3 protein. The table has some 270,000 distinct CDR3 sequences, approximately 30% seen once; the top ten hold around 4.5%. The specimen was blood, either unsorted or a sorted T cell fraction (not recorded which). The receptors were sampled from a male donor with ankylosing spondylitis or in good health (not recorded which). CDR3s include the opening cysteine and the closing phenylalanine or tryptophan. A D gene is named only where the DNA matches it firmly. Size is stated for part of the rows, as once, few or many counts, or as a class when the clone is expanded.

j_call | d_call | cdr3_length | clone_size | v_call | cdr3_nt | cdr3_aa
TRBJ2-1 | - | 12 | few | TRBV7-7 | TGTGCTAGCAGCCCCCCAGGGGGGGAGCAGTTCTTC | CASSPPGGEQFF
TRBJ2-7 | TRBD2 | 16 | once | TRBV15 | TGTGCCACCAGCAGTGTTGGGATAGCGGGGGAATACGAGCAGTACTTC | CATSSVGIAGEYEQYF
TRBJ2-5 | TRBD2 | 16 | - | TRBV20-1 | TGCTGTGCTAGAGGGGCGGGCGGGGGGCCACAAGAGACCCAGTACTTC | CCARGAGGGPQETQYF
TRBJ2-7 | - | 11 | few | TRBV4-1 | TGCGCCTCAGGGCCCCACTACGAGCAGTACTTC | CASGPHYEQYF
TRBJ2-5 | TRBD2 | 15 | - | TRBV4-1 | TGCGCCAGCAGCCAAGTGGGACTAGCACAAGAGACCCAGTACTTC | CASSQVGLAQETQYF
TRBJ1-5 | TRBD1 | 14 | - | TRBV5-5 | TGTGCCAGCAGCTTGAGGACAGGGTACCAGCCCCAGCATTTT | CASSLRTGYQPQHF
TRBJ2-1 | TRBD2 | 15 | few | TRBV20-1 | TGCAGTGCCATTTACCGGGGGGGCCCCGGGAATGAGCAGTTCTTC | CSAIYRGGPGNEQFF
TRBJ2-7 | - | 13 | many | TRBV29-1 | TGCAGCGTTGGGAGACAGTATGGGGGCGAGCAGTACTTC | CSVGRQYGGEQYF
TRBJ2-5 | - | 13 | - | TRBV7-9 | TGTGCCAGCAGCTTAGAAGAGGAGGAGACCCAGTACTTC | CASSLEEEETQYF
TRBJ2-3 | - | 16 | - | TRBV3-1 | TGTGCCAGCAGCCAGCCGGACGGGATTAGCACAGATACGCAGTATTTT | CASSQPDGISTDTQYF
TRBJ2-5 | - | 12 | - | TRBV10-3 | TGTGCCATCAGCAGGGACCAAGAGACCCAGTACTTC | CAISRDQETQYF
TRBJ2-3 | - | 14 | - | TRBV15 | TGTGCCACCAGCAGAGATCCACGGGTAGATACGCAGTATTTT | CATSRDPRVDTQYF
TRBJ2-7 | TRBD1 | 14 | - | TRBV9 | TGTGCCAGCAGCTCTAGGACAGGGGCCTACGAGCAGTACTTC | CASSSRTGAYEQYF
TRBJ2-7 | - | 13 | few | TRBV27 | TGTGCCAGCAGTTGGGGCGCGTCCTACGAGCAGTACTTC | CASSWGASYEQYF
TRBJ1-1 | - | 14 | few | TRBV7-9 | TGTGCCAGCAGCCTCGAGGGGGGTAACACTGAAGCTTTCTTT | CASSLEGGNTEAFF
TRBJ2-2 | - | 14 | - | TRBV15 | TGTGCCACCAGCAGAGGGCAGAACACCGGGGAGCTGTTTTTT | CATSRGQNTGELFF
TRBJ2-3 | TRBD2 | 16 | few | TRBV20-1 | TGCAGTGCTACCCGAGGTAGCGGGGGGGCGGCAGATACGCAGTATTTT | CSATRGSGGAADTQYF
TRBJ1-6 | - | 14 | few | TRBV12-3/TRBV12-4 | TGTGCCAGCAGTCTTCGGGCCCTAGGGACACCCCTCCACTTT | CASSLRALGTPLHF
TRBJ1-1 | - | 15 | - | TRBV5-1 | TGCGCCAGCAGCCGGAGTGAGGGCGTGAACACTGAAGCTTTCTTT | CASSRSEGVNTEAFF
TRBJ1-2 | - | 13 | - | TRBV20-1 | TGCAGTGCTATCCCTGACGGGTCCTATGGCTACACCTTC | CSAIPDGSYGYTF
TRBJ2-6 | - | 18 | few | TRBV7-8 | TGTGCCAGCAGCCAATTAACAGGGATCCCCTCTGGGGCCAACGTCCTGACTTTC | CASSQLTGIPSGANVLTF
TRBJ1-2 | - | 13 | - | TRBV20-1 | TGCAGTGCTAGCGACCAGTCCAGCTATGGCTACACCTTC | CSASDQSSYGYTF
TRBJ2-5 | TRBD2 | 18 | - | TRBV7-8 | TGTGCCAGCAGCCCAGGGACTAGCGGGGGTGCGTACCAAGAGACCCAGTACTTC | CASSPGTSGGAYQETQYF
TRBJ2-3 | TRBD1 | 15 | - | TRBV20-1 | TGCAGTGCTAATTCGGACAGGGGGCGCGAGGATACGCAGTATTTT | CSANSDRGREDTQYF
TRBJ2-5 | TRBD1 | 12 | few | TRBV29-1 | TGCAGCGCCTCGACAGGGACGGAGACCCAGTACTTC | CSASTGTETQYF
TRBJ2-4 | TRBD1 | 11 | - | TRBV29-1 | TGCAGCGTCCTTGGGACAGGGGGCCAGTACTTC | CSVLGTGGQYF
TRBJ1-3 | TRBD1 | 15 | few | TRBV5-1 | TGCGCCAGCAGAGAGTTGACAGGGACCGGAAACACCATATATTTT | CASRELTGTGNTIYF
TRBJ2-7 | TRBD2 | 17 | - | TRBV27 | TGTGCCAGCAGGGGACTAGCTTACATGGGAAGCTCCTACGAGCAGTACTTC | CASRGLAYMGSSYEQYF
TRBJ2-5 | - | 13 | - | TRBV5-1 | TGCGCCAGCAGCAAGGACGGGCAAGGGACCCAGTACTTC | CASSKDGQGTQYF
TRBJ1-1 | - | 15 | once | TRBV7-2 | TGTGCCAGCAGCTTAGCTAACCGGCTCTCGAGTGGAGCTTTCTTT | CASSLANRLSSGAFF
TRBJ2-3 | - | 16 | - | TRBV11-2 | TGTGCCAGCAGCCTACACCCTAACCGAGGCACAGATACGCAGTATTTT | CASSLHPNRGTDTQYF
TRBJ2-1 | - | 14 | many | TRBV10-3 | TGTGCCATCAGTGAGCTACCGGCCGAGAATGAGCAGTTCTTC | CAISELPAENEQFF
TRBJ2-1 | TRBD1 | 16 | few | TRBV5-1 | TGCGCCAGCAGCTTGGGGTCGGCAGGGGGTCTCGATGAGCAGTTCTTC | CASSLGSAGGLDEQFF
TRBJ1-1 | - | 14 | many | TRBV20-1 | TGCAGTGCTAGAGACACGGGACGCCTCACTGAAGCTTTCTTT | CSARDTGRLTEAFF
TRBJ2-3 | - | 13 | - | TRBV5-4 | TGTGCCAGCAGCCGTGTGGGCCCAGATACGCAGTATTTT | CASSRVGPDTQYF
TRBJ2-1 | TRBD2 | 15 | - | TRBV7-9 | TGTGCCAGCAGCATAAGGGCTAGCGGATACAATGAGCAGTTCTTC | CASSIRASGYNEQFF
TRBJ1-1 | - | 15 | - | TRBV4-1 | TGCGCCAGCAGCCGGGGCCAAAAGGGCGACACTGAAGCTTTCTTT | CASSRGQKGDTEAFF
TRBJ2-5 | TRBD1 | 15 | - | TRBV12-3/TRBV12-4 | TGTGCCAGCAGTTCCCTCTCAGGGGGCCAAGAGACCCAGTACTTC | CASSSLSGGQETQYF
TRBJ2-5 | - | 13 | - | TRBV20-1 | TGCAGTGCCTTTAAGGGCTTCCAGGAGACCCAGTACTTC | CSAFKGFQETQYF
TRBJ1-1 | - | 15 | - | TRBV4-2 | TGTGCCAGCAGCCAACCCGGGGTTTGGAACACTGAAGCTTTCTTT | CASSQPGVWNTEAFF
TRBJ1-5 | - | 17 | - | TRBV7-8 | TGTGCCAGCAGCTTAGCCGGCCGGAGCCATGACAATCAGCCCCAGCATTTT | CASSLAGRSHDNQPQHF
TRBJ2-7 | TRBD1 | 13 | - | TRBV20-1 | TGCAGTGCTATGGCGCAGGGGGCTGGCGAGCAGTACTTC | CSAMAQGAGEQYF
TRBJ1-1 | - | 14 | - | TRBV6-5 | TGTGCCAGCAGTTACCGGGGGGGGAACACTGAAGCTTTCTTT | CASSYRGGNTEAFF
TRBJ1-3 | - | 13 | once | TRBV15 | TGTGCCACCCACGACCCGGGCGGAAACACCATATATTTT | CATHDPGGNTIYF
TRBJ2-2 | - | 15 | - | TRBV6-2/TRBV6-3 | TGTGCCAGCAGTTACGTTGACAGGAGGGCCGGGGAGCTGTTTTTT | CASSYVDRRAGELFF
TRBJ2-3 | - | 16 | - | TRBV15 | TGTGCCACCAGCAGGAGTCCCAGGGGGGTGGCAGATACGCAGTATTTT | CATSRSPRGVADTQYF
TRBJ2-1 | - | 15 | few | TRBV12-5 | TGTGCTAGTGGTTTGCCCACAGGGAGGGTCAATGAGCAGTTCTTC | CASGLPTGRVNEQFF
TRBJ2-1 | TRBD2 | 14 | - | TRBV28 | TGTGCCAGCAGCCCCGGGACTAGCGACAATGAGCAGTTCTTC | CASSPGTSDNEQFF
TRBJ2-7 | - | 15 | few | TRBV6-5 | TGTGCCAGCAGTTACTCCCTCGGAGGGGACCACGAGCAGTACTTC | CASSYSLGGDHEQYF
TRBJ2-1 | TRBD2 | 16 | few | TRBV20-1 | TGCAGTGCTAGAGATCCTCGAGCGGGGGGATACAATGAGCAGTTCTTC | CSARDPRAGGYNEQFF
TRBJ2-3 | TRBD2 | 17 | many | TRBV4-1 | TGCGCCAGCAGCCAAGATCTAGCGGGGGGCCTGGCAGATACGCAGTATTTT | CASSQDLAGGLADTQYF
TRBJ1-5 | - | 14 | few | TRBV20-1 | TGCAGTGCTAGAGGGGGGATTGACAATCAGCCCCAGCATTTT | CSARGGIDNQPQHF
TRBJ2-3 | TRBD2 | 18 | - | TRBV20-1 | TGCAGTGCCCTGGGACGGGCTAGCGGGGGACCTAGCACAGATACGCAGTATTTT | CSALGRASGGPSTDTQYF
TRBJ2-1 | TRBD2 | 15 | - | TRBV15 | TGTGCCACCAGCAGTTCTAGCGGGGTCTACAATGAGCAGTTCTTC | CATSSSSGVYNEQFF
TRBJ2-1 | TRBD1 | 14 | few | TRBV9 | TGTGCCAGCAGCGGGACAGGACCGCCTAATGAGCAGTTCTTC | CASSGTGPPNEQFF
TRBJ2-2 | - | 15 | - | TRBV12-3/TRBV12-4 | TGTGCCAGCAGTTTAGGGCAAGGGCACACCGGGGAGCTGTTTTTT | CASSLGQGHTGELFF
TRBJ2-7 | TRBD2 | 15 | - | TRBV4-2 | TGTGCCAGCACGCGGACTAGTTCGGCGGGTTACGAGCAGTACTTC | CASTRTSSAGYEQYF
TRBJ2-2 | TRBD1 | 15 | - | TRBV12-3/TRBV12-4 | TGTGCCAGCAGTATCTCCGGGACAGGAGACGGGGAGCTGTTTTTT | CASSISGTGDGELFF
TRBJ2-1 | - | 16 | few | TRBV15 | TGTGCCACCAGCAGAGACAGGGGACCCTCCTACAATGAGCAGTTCTTC | CATSRDRGPSYNEQFF